The rows below give T cell receptor beta chains drawn from one sample of a study of blood T cell repertoires in COVID-19. Assay: immunoSEQ multiplex PCR; the TCRdb copy retains only in-frame clones and omits some. The table has 310,000 or so clones, around 83% seen once. What was sequenced was peripheral blood. All receptors derive from a woman in her forties or fifties with acute or convalescent COVID-19. CDR3s leave out the opening cysteine and the closing phenylalanine or tryptophan. D genes are given only for firm matches.

v_gene: TRBV30
d_gene: TRBD2
j_gene: TRBJ2-5
CDR3aa: AWRVAGAGETQY

v_gene: TRBV11-1
d_gene: TRBD1
j_gene: TRBJ2-3
CDR3aa: ASSYGPGTGTDTQY

v_gene: TRBV25-1
d_gene: TRBD2
j_gene: TRBJ2-1
CDR3aa: ASLREGRNEQF

v_gene: TRBV6-6
d_gene: TRBD2
j_gene: TRBJ2-5
CDR3aa: ASSPLPLAGGYQETQY

v_gene: TRBV12-3/TRBV12-4
d_gene: -
j_gene: TRBJ1-4
CDR3aa: ASSSRVWEKLF

v_gene: TRBV30
d_gene: TRBD2
j_gene: TRBJ2-1
CDR3aa: AWSVIFGVAGGKVEQF

v_gene: TRBV18
d_gene: -
j_gene: TRBJ2-7
CDR3aa: ASSPIASYNGEQY

v_gene: TRBV11-3
d_gene: TRBD1
j_gene: TRBJ1-1
CDR3aa: ASSSSTGMNTEAF

v_gene: TRBV10-3
d_gene: -
j_gene: TRBJ1-1
CDR3aa: AISERVQNTEAF

v_gene: TRBV30
d_gene: TRBD1
j_gene: TRBJ1-2
CDR3aa: AWSPGTGHGYT

v_gene: TRBV5-4
d_gene: -
j_gene: TRBJ2-1
CDR3aa: ASSLLVAVRGNEQF

v_gene: TRBV5-1
d_gene: TRBD1
j_gene: TRBJ2-2
CDR3aa: ASSASGTENTGELF

v_gene: TRBV4-1
d_gene: TRBD1
j_gene: TRBJ1-2
CDR3aa: ASSQGPAGGNSDYGYT

v_gene: TRBV29-1
d_gene: -
j_gene: TRBJ2-1
CDR3aa: SVDLGVDEQF

v_gene: TRBV5-1
d_gene: -
j_gene: TRBJ2-6
CDR3aa: ASSSGNGGSGANVLT

v_gene: TRBV5-4
d_gene: -
j_gene: TRBJ2-1
CDR3aa: ASSLSLAIEQF

v_gene: TRBV7-2
d_gene: TRBD1
j_gene: TRBJ2-3
CDR3aa: ASSTGQGADTQY

v_gene: TRBV18
d_gene: -
j_gene: TRBJ2-7
CDR3aa: ASSSLGGVSYEQY

v_gene: TRBV6-6
d_gene: TRBD1
j_gene: TRBJ1-1
CDR3aa: ASSPVGTGGTEAF

v_gene: TRBV7-2
d_gene: -
j_gene: TRBJ1-4
CDR3aa: ASSLGVGGEKLF

v_gene: TRBV12-3/TRBV12-4
d_gene: -
j_gene: TRBJ2-5
CDR3aa: ASSLTIQETQY

v_gene: TRBV19
d_gene: -
j_gene: TRBJ2-1
CDR3aa: ASSISPTILRQF

v_gene: TRBV5-1
d_gene: -
j_gene: TRBJ1-4
CDR3aa: ASSTGQTNEKLF

v_gene: TRBV7-6
d_gene: TRBD2
j_gene: TRBJ2-1
CDR3aa: ASSLVFGRENEQF

v_gene: TRBV7-2
d_gene: TRBD1
j_gene: TRBJ1-1
CDR3aa: ASSYPDRATEAF

v_gene: TRBV5-4
d_gene: TRBD1
j_gene: TRBJ1-2
CDR3aa: ASSLDGQGRGYT

v_gene: TRBV24-1
d_gene: TRBD2
j_gene: TRBJ2-5
CDR3aa: ATSRASGVETQY

v_gene: TRBV9
d_gene: -
j_gene: TRBJ1-2
CDR3aa: ASSVGNLPRDYGYT

v_gene: TRBV7-6
d_gene: -
j_gene: TRBJ1-6
CDR3aa: ASSLARNSPLH

v_gene: TRBV6-2/TRBV6-3
d_gene: -
j_gene: TRBJ2-1
CDR3aa: ASSGLDPSSYNEQF

v_gene: TRBV9
d_gene: -
j_gene: TRBJ2-3
CDR3aa: ASSVATTDTQY

v_gene: TRBV19
d_gene: -
j_gene: TRBJ2-1
CDR3aa: ASRGSQGGYNEQF

v_gene: TRBV6-6
d_gene: TRBD2
j_gene: TRBJ2-1
CDR3aa: ASSSTSGGSYNEQF

v_gene: TRBV5-1
d_gene: TRBD2
j_gene: TRBJ2-1
CDR3aa: ASSLVASGGYEQF

v_gene: TRBV24-1
d_gene: -
j_gene: TRBJ1-4
CDR3aa: ATSDSKGRDEKLF

v_gene: TRBV5-1
d_gene: -
j_gene: TRBJ2-3
CDR3aa: ASSLATGTSTDTQY

v_gene: TRBV15
d_gene: -
j_gene: TRBJ2-2
CDR3aa: ATSFDRMNTGELF

v_gene: TRBV6-5
d_gene: -
j_gene: TRBJ2-6
CDR3aa: ASSYQRFSGANVLT

v_gene: TRBV10-3
d_gene: -
j_gene: TRBJ2-6
CDR3aa: AISDSTGAGANVLT

v_gene: TRBV27
d_gene: TRBD1
j_gene: TRBJ1-4
CDR3aa: ASSLTGRPSTNEKLF

v_gene: TRBV11-2
d_gene: TRBD2
j_gene: TRBJ2-1
CDR3aa: ASSLPDGTGLATDEQF

v_gene: TRBV19
d_gene: TRBD1
j_gene: TRBJ1-5
CDR3aa: ASSIGQAQPQH

v_gene: TRBV9
d_gene: TRBD2
j_gene: TRBJ2-1
CDR3aa: ASSVTSGGFNEQF

v_gene: TRBV5-1
d_gene: -
j_gene: TRBJ2-3
CDR3aa: ASSLATGGDTQY

v_gene: TRBV7-2
d_gene: -
j_gene: TRBJ2-6
CDR3aa: ASSPGQGNSGANVLT

v_gene: TRBV29-1
d_gene: -
j_gene: TRBJ1-1
CDR3aa: SVTYRADSEAF

v_gene: TRBV6-2/TRBV6-3
d_gene: TRBD1
j_gene: TRBJ1-4
CDR3aa: ASSDRTGIGKLF

v_gene: TRBV11-2
d_gene: -
j_gene: TRBJ2-1
CDR3aa: ASSLDGRQHYNEQF

v_gene: TRBV5-5
d_gene: -
j_gene: TRBJ2-1
CDR3aa: ASSDLRVEF

v_gene: TRBV5-1
d_gene: TRBD1
j_gene: TRBJ1-6
CDR3aa: ASSQTTGTGSQTLH

v_gene: TRBV19
d_gene: -
j_gene: TRBJ1-6
CDR3aa: ASSIDLGDSPLH

v_gene: TRBV9
d_gene: -
j_gene: TRBJ2-3
CDR3aa: ASSVSSHGDTQY

v_gene: TRBV15
d_gene: -
j_gene: TRBJ2-7
CDR3aa: ATSPGGTQSYEQY

v_gene: TRBV7-9
d_gene: -
j_gene: TRBJ1-4
CDR3aa: ASSFVGTLEKLF

v_gene: TRBV5-6
d_gene: TRBD1
j_gene: TRBJ2-2
CDR3aa: ASSSPGQGDTGELF

v_gene: TRBV2
d_gene: -
j_gene: TRBJ2-2
CDR3aa: ASRGRGFRSTGELF

v_gene: TRBV3-1/TRBV3-2
d_gene: -
j_gene: TRBJ2-3
CDR3aa: ASSQLRQVTDTQY

v_gene: TRBV10-3
d_gene: TRBD1
j_gene: TRBJ1-1
CDR3aa: AITRDRANTEAF

v_gene: TRBV5-1
d_gene: -
j_gene: TRBJ1-2
CDR3aa: ASSLDVSKIYGYT

v_gene: TRBV7-2
d_gene: TRBD2
j_gene: TRBJ2-3
CDR3aa: ASSFSGSGTDTQY